Listed below are T cell receptor beta chains from one sample, sequenced in a study of OX40 agonist ivuxolimab in advanced cancers. Only in-frame clones appear in the TCRdb table, and some are missing; sequencing was by immunoSEQ multiplex PCR. The data hold 15,000 to 20,000 clones, with about 73% observed a single time. The input for sequencing was CD4+ or CD8+ T cells sorted from blood, taken in a trial of the OX40 agonist ivuxolimab. The receptors derive from an adult with an advanced solid tumor such as melanoma, head and neck, liver or kidney cancer. CDR3s include the opening cysteine and the closing phenylalanine or tryptophan. A D gene is named only where the DNA matches it firmly. Part of the rows lack a size; the others show once, few, many or a class for expanded clones.

D gene | clone size | J gene | V gene | CDR3 DNA | CDR3 protein
TRBD2 | . | TRBJ2-7 | TRBV10-3 | TGTGCCATCAGTGAGGGGACTAGCGGGAGGGTCTACGAGCAGTACTTC | CAISEGTSGRVYEQYF
. | few | TRBJ2-3 | TRBV6-4 | TGTGCCAGCAGTGTTGCAGGGGGCACAGATACGCAGTATTTT | CASSVAGGTDTQYF
. | . | TRBJ1-2 | TRBV19 | TGTGCCAGTAGTGACGAGGGCTGGTATGGCTACACCTTC | CASSDEGWYGYTF
TRBD1 | . | TRBJ2-1 | TRBV7-9 | TGTGCCAGCAGCTCCGGGACAGGGACCTACAATGAGCAGTTCTTC | CASSSGTGTYNEQFF
. | medium-sized | TRBJ2-7 | TRBV6-1 | TGTGCCAGCAGGGTTAGTTACGAGCAGTACTTC | CASRVSYEQYF
. | . | TRBJ2-5 | TRBV5-1 | TGCGCCAGCCGGCTCGACGCCGCGAAGTCGGAGACCCAGTACTTC | CASRLDAAKSETQYF
TRBD1 | . | TRBJ1-1 | TRBV9 | TGTGCCAGCAGCGGACGAGGAGACAGGGGGCCCGGTGAAGCTTTCTTT | CASSGRGDRGPGEAFF
. | . | TRBJ2-7 | TRBV5-8 | TGTGCCAGCAGCGCAAAGGGACCTCCCTACGAGCAGTACTTC | CASSAKGPPYEQYF
TRBD2 | . | TRBJ2-1 | TRBV7-9 | TGTGCCAGCAGCGCGGGGGGCAATGAGCAGTTCTTC | CASSAGGNEQFF
. | . | TRBJ2-7 | TRBV4-3 | TGCGCCAGCAGCCAAGATCCCACCGGGCCTCGTGGGGGCTACGAGCAGTACTTC | CASSQDPTGPRGGYEQYF
. | . | TRBJ2-1 | TRBV4-2 | TGTGCCAGCAGCCAAGATCCCAGCCACAATGAGCAGTTCTTC | CASSQDPSHNEQFF
. | few | TRBJ2-7 | TRBV15 | TGTGCCACCAGCAGAGTTCCAGGTGCCGAGCAGTACTTC | CATSRVPGAEQYF
TRBD2 | . | TRBJ2-7 | TRBV5-3 | TGTGCCAGAAGCTCGATGGGACTAGCGGGAGGAATGCCCCGGGACGAGCAGTACTTC | CARSSMGLAGGMPRDEQYF
TRBD1 | . | TRBJ1-2 | TRBV29-1 | TGCAGCGTCATGACAGGGTCGGCCTATGGCTACACCTTC | CSVMTGSAYGYTF
TRBD2 | . | TRBJ2-5 | TRBV7-6 | TGTGCCAGCAGCCCAGCGGGGGATCTCTCGAAGGAGACCCAGTACTTC | CASSPAGDLSKETQYF
. | . | TRBJ2-2 | TRBV19 | TGTGCCAGTAGACTCACGGTAGAGGGGCGAACCGGGGAGCTGTTTTTT | CASRLTVEGRTGELFF
. | . | TRBJ2-6 | TRBV7-6 | TGTGCCAGCAGCTTAACCCCCCACATCGAGGCAGGGACCTCTGGGGCCAACGTCCTGACTTTC | CASSLTPHIEAGTSGANVLTF
. | . | TRBJ2-4 | TRBV7-9 | TGTGCCAGCAGCTTAGGGCCCGGCATTCAGTACTTC | CASSLGPGIQYF
. | . | TRBJ2-2 | TRBV7-9 | TGTGCCAGCAGTTGGACACTGAACACCGGGGAGCTGTTTTTT | CASSWTLNTGELFF
. | . | TRBJ2-7 | TRBV19 | TGTGCCAGTAGTATGCTTTTCGGGAGCCCGGTTATCGACGAGCAGTACTTC | CASSMLFGSPVIDEQYF
. | . | TRBJ2-1 | TRBV6-6 | TGTGCCAGCAGCCTGACTTTCAATGAGCAGTTCTTC | CASSLTFNEQFF
. | few | TRBJ2-3 | TRBV4-3 | TGCGCCAGCAGCGCCAACTTGAGGGGCACAGATACGCAGTATTTT | CASSANLRGTDTQYF
. | . | TRBJ2-2 | TRBV7-6 | TGTGCCAGCAGCTTAGGAGGACCCCGGGAGCTGTTTTTT | CASSLGGPRELFF
TRBD1 | . | TRBJ2-7 | TRBV6-9 | TGTGCCAGCAGCTCTTCAATCGGGACAGGGTCCTACGAGCAGTACTTC | CASSSSIGTGSYEQYF
TRBD1 | . | TRBJ2-1 | TRBV7-9 | TGTGCCAGCAGCCAAGACAGGGAAATGATCTTC | CASSQDREMIF
TRBD2 | . | TRBJ2-7 | TRBV9 | TGTGCCAGCAGCCCCTTCTCTAGCGGAATCTACGAGCAGTACTTC | CASSPFSSGIYEQYF
TRBD1 | . | TRBJ1-4 | TRBV16 | TGTGCCAGCAGTCCTAGGTGGGACAGCGCTTTTTTT | CASSPRWDSAFF
. | . | TRBJ1-2 | TRBV6-4 | TGTGCCAGCAGTGAGAACAGCTTCAACTATGGCTACACCTTC | CASSENSFNYGYTF